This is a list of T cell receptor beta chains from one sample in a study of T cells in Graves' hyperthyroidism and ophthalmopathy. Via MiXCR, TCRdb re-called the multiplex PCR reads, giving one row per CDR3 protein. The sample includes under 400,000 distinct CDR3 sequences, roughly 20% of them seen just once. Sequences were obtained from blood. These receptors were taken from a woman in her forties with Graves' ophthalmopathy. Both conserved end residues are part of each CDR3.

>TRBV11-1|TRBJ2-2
CASSLSRAGGRTGELFF
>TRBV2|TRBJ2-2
CASSGQGGTGELFF
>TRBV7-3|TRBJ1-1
CASSLLPRGLDTEAFF
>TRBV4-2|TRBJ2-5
CASSQITGTSGPLRRETQYF
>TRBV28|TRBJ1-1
CASSLLATEAFF
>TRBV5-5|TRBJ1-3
CASIRGDSGNTIYF
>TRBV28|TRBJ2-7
CASSWDRNYEQYF
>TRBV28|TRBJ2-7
CASSLGMTGGYEQYF
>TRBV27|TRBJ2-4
CASGINVQYF
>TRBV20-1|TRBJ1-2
CSARDVIGISGYTF
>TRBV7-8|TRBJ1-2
CASSFMGPRVGGYTF
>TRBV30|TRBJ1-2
CAWGQGNSGYTF
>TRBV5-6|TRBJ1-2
CASSSGTGPSWDYGYTF
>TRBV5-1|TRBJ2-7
CASQIGGRAYEQYF
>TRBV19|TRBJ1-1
CASSTTGQANTEAFF